This entry is about one TCR beta chain. This record comes from a study of OX40 agonist ivuxolimab in advanced cancers. This CDR3 comprises 14 residues. Per the germline V gene, CDR1 is SGHVS and CDR2 is FQNEAQ. The ends were cut back, 5 bases at V and 4 bases at J, with 15 bases in the middle. Produced via immunoSEQ multiplex PCR; TCRdb's table is partial and in-frame only. This table has roughly 21,000 clones, approximately 87% appearing once. This chain joins TRBV7-8 and TRBJ2-7; possible D gene TRBD1, 6 bases. The sequenced sample was CD4+ or CD8+ T cells sorted from blood, obtained in a trial of the OX40 agonist ivuxolimab. The TCR sequence derives from an adult with an advanced solid tumor such as melanoma, head and neck, liver or kidney cancer. This CDR3 is CASSASGQMYEQYF. The CDR3 DNA reads TGTGCCAGCAGCGCCAGCGGACAGATGTACGAGCAGTACTTC.